This is a list of T cell receptor beta chains from one sample in a study of blood T cell repertoires in COVID-19. Only in-frame clones appear in the TCRdb table, and some are missing; sequencing was by immunoSEQ multiplex PCR. The sample includes around 140,000 clones, about 80% of them seen just once. Sample: peripheral blood. The receptors here all came from a man between 65 and 85 years old who had recovered from COVID-19. Each CDR3 is given without its conserved first and last residue. The D gene is left open where the match is weak. Expanded clones get a size class; other rows say once, few or many, or leave the size out.

size: NA
V: TRBV3-1/TRBV3-2
D: TRBD2
CDR3: ASSHLLAGAYNEQF

size: NA
V: TRBV5-1
D: NA
CDR3: ASSLGGFTGELF

size: NA
V: TRBV11-2
D: TRBD1
CDR3: ASSPYVGGVYGYT

size: once
V: TRBV29-1
D: TRBD1
CDR3: SVERQGFTNGYT

size: NA
V: TRBV9
D: TRBD2
CDR3: ASSVGTSMGNEQF

size: few
V: TRBV7-9
D: TRBD2
CDR3: ASSPGGVAGRGEQY

size: NA
V: TRBV2
D: TRBD1
CDR3: ASSQGGQGKSPLH

size: NA
V: TRBV20-1
D: NA
CDR3: SASRLGGNTYEQY

size: few
V: TRBV3-1/TRBV3-2
D: NA
CDR3: ASSQDFQGLGYT

size: NA
V: TRBV4-1
D: TRBD1
CDR3: ASSQGQGAQDTQY

size: once
V: TRBV5-1
D: NA
CDR3: ASSFGPYNEQF

size: NA
V: TRBV5-3
D: TRBD1
CDR3: ARSINRDREINQPQH

size: NA
V: TRBV6-6
D: NA
CDR3: ASSPHPLGVSTDTQY

size: NA
V: TRBV6-5
D: TRBD1
CDR3: ASSYSGTGGGYGYT

size: NA
V: TRBV25-1
D: NA
CDR3: ASSEGGAGAYEQY

size: NA
V: TRBV7-9
D: NA
CDR3: ASSPNPWEVEQY